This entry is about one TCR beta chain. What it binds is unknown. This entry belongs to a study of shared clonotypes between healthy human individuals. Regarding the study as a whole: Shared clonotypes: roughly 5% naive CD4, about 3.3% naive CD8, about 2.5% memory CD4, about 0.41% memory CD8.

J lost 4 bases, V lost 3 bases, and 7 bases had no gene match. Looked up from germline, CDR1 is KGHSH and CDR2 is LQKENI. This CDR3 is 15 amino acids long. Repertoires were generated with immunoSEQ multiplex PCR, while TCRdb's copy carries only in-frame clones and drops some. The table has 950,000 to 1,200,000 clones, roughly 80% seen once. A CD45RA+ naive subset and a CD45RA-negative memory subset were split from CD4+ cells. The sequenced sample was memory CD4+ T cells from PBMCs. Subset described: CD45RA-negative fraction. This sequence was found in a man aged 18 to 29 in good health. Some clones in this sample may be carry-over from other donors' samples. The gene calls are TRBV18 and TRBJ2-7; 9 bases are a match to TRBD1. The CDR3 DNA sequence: TGTGCCAGCTCACCTACACAGGGGGCAGGGTACGAGCAGTACTTC. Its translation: CASSPTQGAGYEQYF.